The clone carrying this T cell receptor beta chain was seen only a few times. MiXCR, run by TCRdb on the 5' RACE reads, gives a single entry per CDR3 protein. The sample records about 110,000 distinct CDR3 sequences, 11% being singletons. The CDR3 loop spans 15 amino acids. The germline V and J ends were trimmed by 0 bases and 4 bases, with 14 bases remaining between them. Germline loops: CDR1 SGHTS, CDR2 YDEGEE. The source of the sample is a study of early T cells in non-severe SARS-CoV-2 infection. The chain couples TRBV5-8 to TRBJ2-7; a weak D match, TRBD1 (6 bases). The source material was whole blood. The TCR comes from an adult who was a healthcare worker with PCR-confirmed SARS-CoV-2 infection or an uninfected control (not recorded which). CDR3 amino acids: CASSLDSDSFYEQYF. In DNA form, the CDR3 reads TGTGCCAGCAGCTTGGATTCGGACAGCTTTTACGAGCAGTACTTC.